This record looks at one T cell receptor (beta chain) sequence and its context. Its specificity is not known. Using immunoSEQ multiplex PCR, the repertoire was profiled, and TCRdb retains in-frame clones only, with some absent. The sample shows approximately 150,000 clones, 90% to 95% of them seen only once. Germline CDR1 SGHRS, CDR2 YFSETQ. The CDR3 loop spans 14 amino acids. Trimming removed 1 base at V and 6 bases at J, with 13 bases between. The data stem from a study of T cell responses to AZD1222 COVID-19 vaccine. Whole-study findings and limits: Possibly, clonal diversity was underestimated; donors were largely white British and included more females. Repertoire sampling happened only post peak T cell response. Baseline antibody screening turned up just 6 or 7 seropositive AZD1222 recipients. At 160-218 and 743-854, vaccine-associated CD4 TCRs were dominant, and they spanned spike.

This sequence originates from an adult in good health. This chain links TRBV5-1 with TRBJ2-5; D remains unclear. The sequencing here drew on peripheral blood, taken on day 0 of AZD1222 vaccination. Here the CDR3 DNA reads TGCGCCAGCAGCTTGAGTGGGGATCGAAAGACCCAGTACTTC. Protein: CASSLSGDRKTQYF.